This is a list of T cell receptor beta chains from one sample in a study of blood T cell repertoires in COVID-19. Sequencing used immunoSEQ multiplex PCR; TCRdb keeps in-frame clones, though not all of them. The table lists approximately 250,000 clones, 88% of them singletons. The source material was PBMCs or T cells enriched from blood (not recorded which). The receptors derive from a middle-aged woman who had been exposed to COVID-19. Each CDR3 is given with its conserved first and last residue. The D gene is left open where the match is weak. Not all rows give a size; the values are once, few, many and, for expanded clones, a class.

d_call	v_call	clone_size	j_call	cdr3_nt	cdr3_aa
.	TRBV28	.	TRBJ1-6	TGTGCCAGCAGTGACCAACGACATCAGGTCCCACCCCTCCACTTT	CASSDQRHQVPPLHF
.	TRBV7-9	.	TRBJ2-2	TGTGCCAGCACCTCGGACTACATCACCGGGGAGCTGTTTTTT	CASTSDYITGELFF
TRBD1	TRBV2	once	TRBJ2-5	TGTGCCAGCAGCCCGGGACAGGGGCTGGAGACCCAGTACTTC	CASSPGQGLETQYF
TRBD1	TRBV5-5	.	TRBJ1-4	TGTGCCACCGGACCGGGACAGATGAATGAAAAACTGTTTTTT	CATGPGQMNEKLFF
.	TRBV6-5	.	TRBJ1-2	TGTGCCAGCAGACCCCGGGAGGGCTATGGCTACACCTTC	CASRPREGYGYTF
.	TRBV5-1	.	TRBJ2-2	TGCGCCAGCAGCTTGGACTCTTGGGTCCCCATAAGGGGCACCGGGGAGCTGTTTTTT	CASSLDSWVPIRGTGELFF
.	TRBV7-2	once	TRBJ1-5	TGTGCCAGCAGCTTAGGTTCCTCCGGGAGGAATCAGCCCCAGCATTTT	CASSLGSSGRNQPQHF
.	TRBV4-2	.	TRBJ1-2	TGTGCCAGCAGCCAAGAGTCAGGCGAAGCTAACTATGGCTACACCTTC	CASSQESGEANYGYTF
.	TRBV19	.	TRBJ2-1	TGTGCCAGTAGTGACGGACTGCCCAATGAGCAGTTCTTC	CASSDGLPNEQFF
.	TRBV19	.	TRBJ2-1	TGTGCCAGTAGTATGGACGGACAAAGCTACAATGAGCAGTTCTTC	CASSMDGQSYNEQFF
TRBD1	TRBV27	.	TRBJ1-2	TGTGCCAGCAGTTTATCGGACAGGGCCTCGGGCTACACCTTC	CASSLSDRASGYTF
TRBD1	TRBV5-6	.	TRBJ1-2	TGTGCCAGCAGCTTAACAGGGGATGGCTATGGCTACACCTTC	CASSLTGDGYGYTF
.	TRBV24-1	once	TRBJ1-1	TGTGCCACCAGTGGAGTGAACACTGAAGCTTTCTTT	CATSGVNTEAFF
TRBD1	TRBV4-3	.	TRBJ1-5	TGCGCCAGCAGCCAAGAGATAGGACAGGGTAAGGATCAGCCCCAGCATTTT	CASSQEIGQGKDQPQHF
TRBD1	TRBV24-1	once	TRBJ2-4	TGTGCCACCAGTGACCCAACAGGGGGAGCCAAAAACATTCAGTACTTC	CATSDPTGGAKNIQYF
TRBD2	TRBV7-2	.	TRBJ2-3	TGTGCCAGCAGCTTAGCGAGTAGCGGGGGGGCGTTCACAGATACGCAGTATTTT	CASSLASSGGAFTDTQYF
.	TRBV28	.	TRBJ1-4	TGTGCCAGCAGTGGGCCTGGAAAACTGTTTTTT	CASSGPGKLFF
TRBD2	TRBV28	.	TRBJ2-7	TGTGCCAGCAGTCCCAGTTACTCGACTAGCGGGGGGACCCAATCCTACGAGCAGTACTTC	CASSPSYSTSGGTQSYEQYF
TRBD1	TRBV29-1	.	TRBJ2-5	TGCAGCGTTGGAGGGGGCCAAAAGTCAGAGACCCAGTACTTC	CSVGGGQKSETQYF
.	TRBV6-2/TRBV6-3	.	TRBJ2-7	TGTGCCAGCAGTTCTCACAGTAGGGGAGGCGAGCAGTACTTC	CASSSHSRGGEQYF
TRBD2	TRBV27	.	TRBJ2-3	TGTGCCAGCAGTTCACGCGGGAGGGGGACAGATACGCAGTATTTT	CASSSRGRGTDTQYF
.	TRBV19	.	TRBJ1-1	TGTGCCAGTAGGGACAGAGCTAACACTGAAGCTTTCTTT	CASRDRANTEAFF
.	TRBV27	.	TRBJ1-1	TGTGCCAGCAGTCGAGACGGGGGAAGGAGAATGAACACTGAAGCTTTCTTT	CASSRDGGRRMNTEAFF
.	TRBV19	.	TRBJ1-2	TGTGCCAGTACCCGGACAGCTACTAACTATGGCTACACCTTC	CASTRTATNYGYTF
.	TRBV5-8	.	TRBJ1-1	TGTGCCAGCAGCTGGGGCGGGGGCGCGGGGACTGAAGCTTTCTTT	CASSWGGGAGTEAFF
.	TRBV7-2	.	TRBJ2-4	TGTGCCAGCAGCTTAATCGGTCTAGCCAAAAACATTCAGTACTTC	CASSLIGLAKNIQYF
.	TRBV5-5	once	TRBJ1-1	TGTGCCAGCAGCTTCCATAGGGGCACTGAAGCTTTCTTT	CASSFHRGTEAFF
.	TRBV28	.	TRBJ2-3	TGTGCCAGCAGTTTCGCCTACGGCACAGATACGCAGTATTTT	CASSFAYGTDTQYF
TRBD1	TRBV6-6	.	TRBJ2-7	TGTGCCAGCAGTCCTCCGGGACAGGGATACGAGCAGTACTTC	CASSPPGQGYEQYF
.	TRBV4-2	.	TRBJ1-1	TGTGCCAGCAGCCTATCGGGGACTCAAGCTTTCTTT	CASSLSGTQAFF
TRBD1	TRBV7-2	.	TRBJ1-6	TGTGCCAGCAGCGAAGACAGGGTTTCACCCCTCCACTTT	CASSEDRVSPLHF
.	TRBV19	few	TRBJ2-7	TGTGCCAGTAGAGGGGCAGCCCTCTCCTACGAGCAGTACTTC	CASRGAALSYEQYF
TRBD1	TRBV10-1	.	TRBJ1-6	TGCGCCAGCAGTGTAGGACAGGGGAGCTCCTATAATTCACCCCTCCACTTT	CASSVGQGSSYNSPLHF
.	TRBV4-3	.	TRBJ1-1	TGCGCCAGCAGCCAACTAAGGGGGAAGGACACTGAAGCTTTCTTT	CASSQLRGKDTEAFF
TRBD2	TRBV7-2	.	TRBJ2-2	TGTGCCAGTTTTGAGCGGGGGGGCACCGGGGAGCTGTTTTTT	CASFERGGTGELFF
TRBD1	TRBV5-1	.	TRBJ1-3	TGCGCCAGCAGCTTGGACCCAGGGGGTGGAAACACCATATATTTT	CASSLDPGGGNTIYF
TRBD1	TRBV28	.	TRBJ2-4	TGTGCCAGCAGTTCGGGGACAGTGGGATACATTCAGTACTTC	CASSSGTVGYIQYF
TRBD1	TRBV6-6	.	TRBJ1-4	TGTGCCAGCTCCCTGTCTACTCCGGGACAGGAAGAAAAACTGTTTTTT	CASSLSTPGQEEKLFF
.	TRBV14	once	TRBJ1-4	TGTGCCAGCAGCCAGCCTGGGACACATTATTTGTTTTTT	CASSQPGTHYLFF
.	TRBV20-1	.	TRBJ2-3	TGCAGTGCTAGTCCAACGGACAACCGGGGGGATACGCAGTATTTT	CSASPTDNRGDTQYF
TRBD1	TRBV2	.	TRBJ1-5	TGTGCCAGCAGTCAGGACAGGATGGGCAATCAGCCCCAGCATTTT	CASSQDRMGNQPQHF
TRBD2	TRBV27	.	TRBJ2-3	TGTGCCAGCAGCGGACTAGCGGGAGTTCCAGATACGCAGTATTTT	CASSGLAGVPDTQYF
TRBD2	TRBV3-1/TRBV3-2	.	TRBJ2-1	TGTGCCAGCAGCCATATTAGCGGGAGGGCCAGAACCAATGAGCAGTTCTTC	CASSHISGRARTNEQFF
TRBD1	TRBV25-1	.	TRBJ2-3	TGTGCCAGCAGTGAATGGGGGACAGGGGGAGGCACAGATACGCAGTATTTT	CASSEWGTGGGTDTQYF
.	TRBV28	.	TRBJ2-1	TGTGCCAGCAGTGTAACAGGGCTTGGTCCGTCCCAGTTCTTC	CASSVTGLGPSQFF
TRBD2	TRBV6-5	once	TRBJ2-1	TGTGCCAGCAGTTACTCTCCTAGCGGGGATGAGCAGTTCTTC	CASSYSPSGDEQFF
.	TRBV7-9	.	TRBJ2-1	.	CASSLDVVGPGIGFF